This is a list of T cell receptor beta chains from one sample in a study of T cell responses to AZD1222 COVID-19 vaccine. The assay was immunoSEQ multiplex PCR, and TCRdb's table has in-frame clones only and misses some. The sample has 150,000 to 200,000 clones, approximately 90% seen once. The sample was peripheral blood, taken 28 days after the second AZD1222 dose. The receptors originated from an adult who received the AZD1222 COVID-19 vaccine. CDR3s include the opening cysteine and the closing phenylalanine or tryptophan. Fields, in order: J gene, V gene, clone size, D gene, CDR3 DNA, CDR3 protein. The D gene is left open where the match is weak. Some rows have no size entry. The others give once, few or many, or a class for an expanded clone.

j_call: TRBJ2-5
v_call: TRBV7-9
clone_size: NA
d_call: NA
cdr3_nt: TGTGCCAGCAGCGCCTGGACAGCCCAAGAGACCCAGTACTTC
cdr3_aa: CASSAWTAQETQYF

j_call: TRBJ2-7
v_call: TRBV7-9
clone_size: NA
d_call: TRBD2
cdr3_nt: TGTGCCAGCAGCTTTAGCGGGAGTAAGAACGAGCAGTACTTC
cdr3_aa: CASSFSGSKNEQYF

j_call: TRBJ2-5
v_call: TRBV9
clone_size: NA
d_call: TRBD2
cdr3_nt: TGTGCCAGCAGCGTAGCTACTAGCGGGAGAGGATCTCAAGAGACCCAGTACTTC
cdr3_aa: CASSVATSGRGSQETQYF

j_call: TRBJ2-1
v_call: TRBV10-3
clone_size: NA
d_call: TRBD1
cdr3_nt: TGTGCCATCAGTGAGTGGACAGGGAGCTCCTACAATGAGCAGTTCTTC
cdr3_aa: CAISEWTGSSYNEQFF

j_call: TRBJ2-5
v_call: TRBV9
clone_size: NA
d_call: NA
cdr3_nt: TGTGCCAGCAGCGTAGGATCTAGTCCAAATCAAGAGACCCAGTACTTC
cdr3_aa: CASSVGSSPNQETQYF

j_call: TRBJ2-3
v_call: TRBV19
clone_size: once
d_call: TRBD2
cdr3_nt: TGTGCCAGTAGTATCGGCCGGGGGGGCCGGTCCGATACGCAGTATTTT
cdr3_aa: CASSIGRGGRSDTQYF

j_call: TRBJ1-2
v_call: TRBV3-1/TRBV3-2
clone_size: NA
d_call: TRBD1
cdr3_nt: TGTGCCAGCAGCCCACGCACAGGGGTAGGCTATGGCTACACCTTC
cdr3_aa: CASSPRTGVGYGYTF

j_call: TRBJ1-6
v_call: TRBV30
clone_size: NA
d_call: TRBD1
cdr3_nt: TGTGCCTGGAGTAAGGGACAGAATAATTCACCCCTCCACTTT
cdr3_aa: CAWSKGQNNSPLHF

j_call: TRBJ2-7
v_call: TRBV18
clone_size: NA
d_call: NA
cdr3_nt: TGTGCCAGCTCGCCCTTAGGGGGGGATTCGTACGAGCAGTACTTC
cdr3_aa: CASSPLGGDSYEQYF

j_call: TRBJ1-2
v_call: TRBV7-9
clone_size: NA
d_call: NA
cdr3_nt: TGTGCCAGCAGCGCCGGGACATCAAACTATGGCTACACCTTC
cdr3_aa: CASSAGTSNYGYTF

j_call: TRBJ2-3
v_call: TRBV19
clone_size: NA
d_call: NA
cdr3_nt: TGTGCCAGTAGTCTCTACAGCACAGATACGCAGTATTTT
cdr3_aa: CASSLYSTDTQYF

j_call: TRBJ1-2
v_call: TRBV19
clone_size: NA
d_call: NA
cdr3_nt: TGTGCCAGTAACTTTGGGTTTCAGGGTACCTATGGCTACACCTTC
cdr3_aa: CASNFGFQGTYGYTF

j_call: TRBJ1-5
v_call: TRBV23-1
clone_size: NA
d_call: TRBD1
cdr3_nt: TGCGCCAGCAGTCAGCCACAGGGGAATCAGCCCCAGCATTTT
cdr3_aa: CASSQPQGNQPQHF

j_call: TRBJ1-5
v_call: TRBV19
clone_size: NA
d_call: NA
cdr3_nt: TGTGCCAGTAGTCCCATAGGGGGGTCGGGTCAGCCCCAGCATTTT
cdr3_aa: CASSPIGGSGQPQHF

j_call: TRBJ1-6
v_call: TRBV3-1/TRBV3-2
clone_size: NA
d_call: NA
cdr3_nt: TGTGCCAGCAGCCAAAGGCGGGGATATAATTCACCCCTCCACTTT
cdr3_aa: CASSQRRGYNSPLHF

j_call: TRBJ2-1
v_call: TRBV14
clone_size: few
d_call: NA
cdr3_nt: TGTGCCAGCAGCCCCCGCTCCCTGTACAATGAGCAGTTCTTC
cdr3_aa: CASSPRSLYNEQFF

j_call: TRBJ2-1
v_call: TRBV24-1
clone_size: few
d_call: TRBD2
cdr3_nt: TGTGCCACCAGTGCTAGCGGGAGGTCCTACAATGAGCAGTTCTTC
cdr3_aa: CATSASGRSYNEQFF

j_call: TRBJ2-7
v_call: TRBV5-1
clone_size: NA
d_call: TRBD2
cdr3_nt: TGCGCCAGCAGCCCGGGACTACAAACCTCTCGGGAGCAGTACTTC
cdr3_aa: CASSPGLQTSREQYF

j_call: TRBJ1-1
v_call: TRBV29-1
clone_size: NA
d_call: TRBD1
cdr3_nt: TGCAGCGGTCGATTACAGGGGGTGAACACTGAAGCTTTCTTT
cdr3_aa: CSGRLQGVNTEAFF

j_call: TRBJ1-5
v_call: TRBV6-5
clone_size: NA
d_call: NA
cdr3_nt: TGTGCCAGCAGACCACTGACGATCATCAATCAGCCCCAGCATTTT
cdr3_aa: CASRPLTIINQPQHF

j_call: TRBJ1-2
v_call: TRBV12-3/TRBV12-4
clone_size: few
d_call: NA
cdr3_nt: TGTGCCAGCAGTTTGAACACCTTCTATGGCTACACCTTC
cdr3_aa: CASSLNTFYGYTF

j_call: TRBJ2-1
v_call: TRBV19
clone_size: NA
d_call: NA
cdr3_nt: TGTGCCAGTACTTTTTCTAGCTCCTACAATGAGCAGTTCTTC
cdr3_aa: CASTFSSSYNEQFF

j_call: TRBJ1-2
v_call: TRBV2
clone_size: NA
d_call: NA
cdr3_nt: TGTGCCAGCAGTGAAGTGAAGAATAACTATGGCTACACCTTC
cdr3_aa: CASSEVKNNYGYTF

j_call: TRBJ1-6
v_call: TRBV10-3
clone_size: few
d_call: NA
cdr3_nt: TGTGCCATCAGGGACAGTCATAATTCACCCCTCCACTTT
cdr3_aa: CAIRDSHNSPLHF

j_call: TRBJ1-3
v_call: TRBV9
clone_size: NA
d_call: NA
cdr3_nt: TGTGCCAGCAGCGACGAGGGGCTGTCTGGAAACACCATATATTTT
cdr3_aa: CASSDEGLSGNTIYF

j_call: TRBJ2-7
v_call: TRBV7-3
clone_size: NA
d_call: TRBD2
cdr3_nt: TGTGCCAGCAGCTTAACCGGTCTAGCGGGGGGTGAGCAGTACTTC
cdr3_aa: CASSLTGLAGGEQYF

j_call: TRBJ1-1
v_call: TRBV29-1
clone_size: NA
d_call: NA
cdr3_nt: TGCAGCGTTGATCCAATGAACACTGAAGCTTTCTTT
cdr3_aa: CSVDPMNTEAFF

j_call: TRBJ2-2
v_call: TRBV9
clone_size: NA
d_call: NA
cdr3_nt: TGTGCCAGCAGCGTAGCGGGCAGAATGAACACCGGGGAGCTGTTTTTT
cdr3_aa: CASSVAGRMNTGELFF

j_call: TRBJ1-1
v_call: TRBV24-1
clone_size: few
d_call: NA
cdr3_nt: TGTGCCACCAGTGATTCGGACCCGACGGGGAAAGTTTTCTTT
cdr3_aa: CATSDSDPTGKVFF

j_call: TRBJ1-2
v_call: TRBV30
clone_size: NA
d_call: TRBD1
cdr3_nt: TGTGCCTGGAGTAGACAGGGAGTCGGGGGCTACACCTTC
cdr3_aa: CAWSRQGVGGYTF

j_call: TRBJ2-4
v_call: TRBV5-1
clone_size: NA
d_call: TRBD1
cdr3_nt: TGCGCCAGCAGCTCCGTTTCGTCGGGACAGGGAGCCAAAAACATTCAGTACTTC
cdr3_aa: CASSSVSSGQGAKNIQYF

j_call: TRBJ2-2
v_call: TRBV7-6
clone_size: NA
d_call: TRBD2
cdr3_nt: TGTGCCAGCAGCTCTAGCGGGAGGCGGCACACCGGGGAGCTGTTTTTT
cdr3_aa: CASSSSGRRHTGELFF

j_call: TRBJ2-7
v_call: TRBV6-5
clone_size: NA
d_call: NA
cdr3_nt: TGTGCCAGCAGTTACTCGGGTTTTGGTTCCTACGAGCAGTACTTC
cdr3_aa: CASSYSGFGSYEQYF

j_call: TRBJ1-5
v_call: TRBV5-5
clone_size: NA
d_call: NA
cdr3_nt: TGTGCCAGCAGCTACTTCCCCACCGGGGAGCAACCTAATCAGCCCCAGCATTTT
cdr3_aa: CASSYFPTGEQPNQPQHF

j_call: TRBJ2-1
v_call: TRBV5-1
clone_size: NA
d_call: NA
cdr3_nt: TGCGCCAGCAGCCGCGCGCTTATAGCGGAGTACAATGAGCAGTTCTTC
cdr3_aa: CASSRALIAEYNEQFF

j_call: TRBJ2-1
v_call: TRBV5-4
clone_size: NA
d_call: TRBD2
cdr3_nt: TGTGCCAGCAGCACTAGCGGGGGGAACAATGAGCAGTTCTTC
cdr3_aa: CASSTSGGNNEQFF

j_call: TRBJ1-5
v_call: TRBV2
clone_size: NA
d_call: TRBD1
cdr3_nt: TGTGCCAGCGGGGGACAGTTCGGCAATCAGCCCCAGCATTTT
cdr3_aa: CASGGQFGNQPQHF

j_call: TRBJ1-2
v_call: TRBV6-6
clone_size: few
d_call: NA
cdr3_nt: TGTGCCAGCAGTTACGGCAGCAACCTTAACTATGGCTACACCTTC
cdr3_aa: CASSYGSNLNYGYTF

j_call: TRBJ2-3
v_call: TRBV7-2
clone_size: NA
d_call: NA
cdr3_nt: TGTGCCAGCAGCCTTGCAGATACGCAGTATTTT
cdr3_aa: CASSLADTQYF

j_call: TRBJ2-1
v_call: TRBV7-9
clone_size: NA
d_call: TRBD1
cdr3_nt: TGTGCCAGCAGCCCCCATTGGCAGGGGGCCAATGAGCAGTTCTTC
cdr3_aa: CASSPHWQGANEQFF

j_call: TRBJ1-5
v_call: TRBV6-5
clone_size: NA
d_call: NA
cdr3_nt: TGTGCCAGCAGTTACTCGCAGTCCAATCAGCCCCAGCATTTT
cdr3_aa: CASSYSQSNQPQHF

j_call: TRBJ1-2
v_call: TRBV6-2/TRBV6-3
clone_size: NA
d_call: NA
cdr3_nt: TGTGCCAGCAGTTTGGACAGTCACGGCTACACCTTC
cdr3_aa: CASSLDSHGYTF

j_call: TRBJ1-2
v_call: TRBV6-5
clone_size: NA
d_call: NA
cdr3_nt: TGTGCCAGCAGTTTGGACGGTCGGGGCGGCTACACCTTC
cdr3_aa: CASSLDGRGGYTF

j_call: TRBJ2-2
v_call: TRBV19
clone_size: NA
d_call: TRBD1
cdr3_nt: TGTGCCAGTAGTATACTGAGGGGACAGGCCGCCATGAACACCGGGGAGCTGTTTTTT
cdr3_aa: CASSILRGQAAMNTGELFF